One sample yielded the 3 T cell receptor beta chains listed below, sequenced in a study of vaccination effects on CD4 cells after COVID-19. Some clones are missing from TCRdb's copy, which holds only in-frame ones; the method was immunoSEQ multiplex PCR. The sample has tens of thousands of clones; over 60% are singletons. Their antigens remain unidentified. Viral peptide pools were used in the ViraFEST assay to expand antigen-specific CD4+ T cells, and sequencing came afterward. The culture ran for approximately 10 days, and then CD4+ T cells were isolated. The individual was infected with SARS-CoV-2 between March and December 2020, as confirmed by PCR. The sample in question was CD4+ T cells from PBMCs cultured with HCoV-NL63 spike peptides, obtained before COVID-19 vaccination. These TCRs come from a human donor who had a prior SARS-CoV-2 infection.

The chain is built from TRBV5-1 and TRBJ2-2; the D gene is possibly TRBD1 (6 bases). The CDR3 has 15 residues. Germline V CDR1 and CDR2: SGHRS, YFSETQ. The V end was cut by 1 base, the J end by 7 bases, with 14 bases between. The CDR3 sequence is CASSLRPGADGELFF. The CDR3 DNA sequence: TGCGCCAGCAGCTTGAGGCCAGGGGCCGACGGGGAGCTGTTTTTT.

The rearrangement joins TRBV9 to TRBJ2-1; D perhaps matches TRBD2 (5 bases). CDR3 length: 14 amino acids. V gave up 0 bases and J gave up 2 bases, with 6 bases separating them. The germline CDR1 and CDR2 sequences are SGDLS and YYNGEE. DNA for the CDR3: TGTGCCAGCAGCGTAGCGGGAACCTACAATGAGCAGTTCTTC. Its translation is CASSVAGTYNEQFF.

This clone has only a few counts. The chain couples TRBV7-9 to TRBJ2-3; weak D call: TRBD2 (6 bases). CDR3 length: 15 residues. CDR1 is SEHNR and CDR2 is FQNEAQ in the germline V gene (reference sequence). The V end lost 0 bases, the J end lost 3 bases, and 10 bases lay between the germline ends. The CDR3 sequence is CASSLAGLHTDTQYF. The CDR3 bases are TGTGCCAGCAGCTTAGCAGGACTACATACAGATACGCAGTATTTT. Full variable domain (rest looked up from reference TRBV7-9 and TRBJ2-3): DTGVSQNPRHKITKRGQNVTFRCDPISEHNRLYWYRQTLGQGPEFLTYFQNEAQLEKSRLLSDRFSAERPKGSFSTLEIQRTEQGDSAMYLCASSLAGLHTDTQYFGPGTRLTVL.